Here is one T cell receptor beta chain with its context. RNA amounts of 0.5 to 1 ug underwent reverse transcription with random hexamers. TCR beta CDR3 was amplified by immunoSEQ covering 54 Vbeta and 13 Jbeta. Using its own MiXCR run on the immunoSEQ multiplex PCR reads, TCRdb lists one record per CDR3 protein. Among more than 150,000 distinct CDR3 sequences listed, 90% to 95% were seen once. The data were taken from a study of CD8 T cells in Susac syndrome. This CDR3 comprises 12 residues. V lost 6 bases, J lost 8 bases, and 13 bases lay in between. The sample consisted of CD4+ T cells from PBMCs. V usage is TRBV12-3 or TRBV12-4 and J usage is TRBJ1-1; D gene ambiguous. The receptor was derived from a human donor with Susac syndrome. CDR3 bases: TGTGCCAGCAGGACGGCTGGCAGGGAAGCTTTCTTT. Protein sequence: CASRTAGREAFF.